This entry lists 28 T cell receptor beta chains sequenced from one sample in a study of CXCR3-negative and CXCR3-positive naive CD8 T cells. Overall study results and limits: Naive cells with CXCR3 showed TRB CDR3s that were more hydrophobic than those in CXCR3-negative naive cells.

UMI-tagged TRB cDNA libraries were built via 5' RACE. From its re-call of the 5' RACE reads, TCRdb lists each CDR3 protein once, without DNA. The repertoire table contains around 63,000 distinct CDR3 sequences. Which antigens these TCRs recognize remains unknown. Specimen: naive CXCR3+ CD8+ T cells from blood. The subset: CD45RO-CCR7+CD27+CD95- naive CD8+ T cells expressing CXCR3 (TNR3+). The receptors were sampled from a human donor in good health. Some clones in this sample may be carry-over from other donors' samples.

This chain uses TRBV29-1 with TRBJ2-7; the D gene TCRdb calls, TRBD1, cannot be checked with no DNA. The germline CDR1 and CDR2 sequences are SQVTM and ANQGSEA. The CDR3 loop spans 15 amino acids. The CDR3 region is CSATGGAGMIYEQYF.

J is TRBJ2-7 and V is TRBV29-1; TCRdb's D gene call, TRBD1, goes unchecked for lack of DNA. This CDR3 region has 13 residues. Looked up from germline, CDR1 is SQVTM and CDR2 is ANQGSEA. The CDR3 is CSVDGGDSYEQYF.

V is TRBV29-1 and J is TRBJ2-1; TCRdb lists TRBD1, though no DNA is available to test this call. The germline V gene encodes CDR1 SQVTM and CDR2 ANQGSEA. The CDR3 contains 18 residues. The CDR3 here is CSVEETTGWSQERNEQFF.

V gene TRBV6-5 combines with J gene TRBJ1-1. The CDR3 contains 13 residues. Germline V lookup: CDR1 MNHEY, CDR2 SVGAGI. CDR3 in amino acids: CASSYDLIAEAFF.

This sequence joins TRBV29-1 and TRBJ2-5; the D call from TCRdb, TRBD1, cannot be confirmed without DNA. CDR3 size: 17 residues. Germline loops: CDR1 SQVTM, CDR2 ANQGSEA. The CDR3 is CSVEERRRQGAGETQYF.

This chain joins TRBV7-9 and TRBJ2-7; without DNA, the TCRdb call of TRBD1 cannot be checked. Germline values: CDR1 SEHNR, CDR2 FQNEAQ (reference sequence). This CDR3 is built from 16 residues. CDR3 in amino acids: CASSSTGTPVSYEQYF. The whole variable domain, filled in from reference TRBV7-9 and TRBJ2-7, reads DTGVSQNPRHKITKRGQNVTFRCDPISEHNRLYWYRQTLGQGPEFLTYFQNEAQLEKSRLLSDRFSAERPKGSFSTLEIQRTEQGDSAMYLCASSSTGTPVSYEQYFGPGTRLTVT.

This chain uses TRBV6-2 or TRBV6-3 with TRBJ2-3; TCRdb lists TRBD1, though no DNA is available to test this call. The CDR3 is 14 amino acids. CDR1 MNHEY and CDR2 SVGEGT come from the germline V gene. The CDR3 here is CASSSGTTTDTQYF.

V usage is TRBV6-2 or TRBV6-3 and J usage is TRBJ2-1; the D call of TRBD2 rests on TCRdb alone, since no DNA is present to check it. In germline, CDR1 is MNHEY, CDR2 SVGEGT. The CDR3 loop spans 14 amino acids. CDR3 protein: CAAQQSGGYNEQFF.

Here the CDR3 reads CASSLSPGQAIGEQYF. The chain joins TRBV28 to TRBJ2-7; TCRdb names TRBD1, which stays unverified in the absence of DNA. This CDR3 contains 16 residues. CDR1 and CDR2 from the germline V gene are MDHEN and SYDVKM.

The chain has TRBV29-1 and TRBJ1-1. The CDR3 spans 12 residues. Germline V gene lookup returns CDR1 SQVTM and CDR2 ANQGSEA. This chain's CDR3 is CSATDGNTEAFF.

The rearrangement links TRBV29-1 to TRBJ2-7; TCRdb returns TRBD1, unconfirmable since there is no DNA. The CDR3 sequence is 17 residues long. Germline CDR1 reads SQVTM; CDR2 reads ANQGSEA. CDR3 amino acids: CSVDGVSPGTEGYEQYF.

V usage is TRBV5-1 and J usage is TRBJ2-5; TCRdb lists TRBD2, though no DNA is available to test this call. Germline V gives CDR1 SGHRS, CDR2 YFSETQ. The CDR3 runs to 15 residues. The CDR3 loop is CASSSPVGGQETQYF.

This chain links TRBV29-1 with TRBJ1-2. CDR1 and CDR2 from the germline V gene are SQVTM and ANQGSEA. The CDR3 length is 13 residues. The CDR3 sequence: CSAGPEGFYGYTF.

V is TRBV10-3 and J is TRBJ1-5; there is no DNA to check the TCRdb D call of TRBD1. This CDR3 has 16 residues. Germline CDR1 is ENHRY and CDR2 is SYGVKD. The CDR3 spells CAISGQADRGDQPQHF.

The chain is built from TRBV4-3 and TRBJ2-1. The CDR3 consists of 15 residues. Germline V gene data show CDR1 as LGHNA and CDR2 as YSLEER. The CDR3 region is CASSPLRVIGDEQFF.

V usage is TRBV13 and J usage is TRBJ2-1; the TCRdb call, TRBD2, lacks DNA for checking. This CDR3 region has 16 residues. From germline, CDR1 is PRHDT and CDR2 FYEKMQ (reference sequence). Here the CDR3 reads CASSSRLAGGYNEQFF.

The J gene is TRBJ2-2, the V gene TRBV20-1; TCRdb calls TRBD2, which cannot be checked without DNA. CDR1 and CDR2 (germline): DFQATT, SNEGSKA (reference sequence). The CDR3 is 11 residues long. The CDR3 reads CSALVPGELFF.

This chain uses TRBV4-3 with TRBJ2-1; TCRdb gives TRBD1 as the D gene, but with no DNA this cannot be confirmed. Germline-derived CDR1 and CDR2 are LGHNA and YSLEER. The CDR3 has 15 residues. CDR3 protein: CASSQVTSGIVEQFF.

The chain recombines TRBV12-3 or TRBV12-4 with TRBJ2-1. The length of the CDR3 is 12 residues. The CDR3 loop reads CASSLVYNEQFF.

The chain combines TRBV29-1 with TRBJ2-5; TCRdb names TRBD2, which stays unverified in the absence of DNA. From germline, CDR1 is SQVTM and CDR2 ANQGSEA. The CDR3 covers 15 residues. This CDR3 is CSVAITSGALETQYF.

This chain joins TRBV27 and TRBJ1-1. The germline V gene has CDR1 MNHEY and CDR2 SMNVEV (reference sequence). This CDR3 comprises 14 residues. Here the CDR3 reads CASSLVRGSTEAFF.

This chain links TRBV28 with TRBJ2-7; the TRBD1 assignment by TCRdb is unverifiable without DNA. Looked up from germline, CDR1 is MDHEN and CDR2 is SYDVKM. The length of the CDR3 is 14 residues. The CDR3 protein is CASSLIRGTGGEYF.

The chain carries TRBV29-1 and TRBJ1-1; TCRdb's D call of TRBD1 is untestable without DNA. This CDR3 spans 13 amino acids. Germline values: CDR1 SQVTM, CDR2 ANQGSEA. CDR3 amino acids: CSVKATGGTEAFF.

The CDR3 protein is CSVVLGQMNTGELFF. The J gene is TRBJ2-2, the V gene TRBV29-1; TCRdb calls TRBD2, which cannot be checked without DNA. The CDR3 is 15 amino acids. From germline, CDR1 is SQVTM and CDR2 ANQGSEA.

The V gene is TRBV29-1, the J gene TRBJ2-7; TCRdb names TRBD2, which stays unverified in the absence of DNA. The germline V gene has CDR1 SQVTM and CDR2 ANQGSEA. This CDR3 is 13 amino acids long. CDR3 loop: CSVEPAGGYEQYF.

CDR3 protein: CASSYSTRVGTDTQYF. The chain couples TRBV6-5 to TRBJ2-3; TCRdb returns TRBD1, unconfirmable since there is no DNA. Germline CDR1 reads MNHEY; CDR2 reads SVGAGI. This CDR3 is 16 amino acids long.

The chain couples TRBV10-2 to TRBJ2-7. Germline CDR1 WSHSY, CDR2 SAAADI. The CDR3 has 11 residues. CDR3 loop: CASSDVYEQYF.

V is TRBV4-1 and J is TRBJ2-3; TCRdb names TRBD2, which stays unverified in the absence of DNA. This CDR3 contains 16 residues. The V gene's germline CDR1 is MGHRA and CDR2 YSYEKL. CDR3 residues: CASSQTSGRVPDTQYF.